Listed below are T cell receptor beta chains from one sample, sequenced in a study of blood T cell repertoires in COVID-19. Some clones are missing from TCRdb's copy, which holds only in-frame ones; the method was immunoSEQ multiplex PCR. The data contain about 360,000 clones, 80% to 90% of them seen just once; the ten biggest clones take up about 7%. Sequencing was carried out using peripheral blood. These receptors came from an older woman with COVID-19, enrolled during active disease. CDR3s include the opening cysteine and the closing phenylalanine or tryptophan. The D gene is left open where the match is weak. Expanded clones are given a class, and other clones once, few, many or no size at all.

>NA|13|TRBD1|TRBJ1-1|TRBV6-5
TGTGCCAGCAGGCGACAGGGGAACACTGAAGCTTTCTTT
CASRRQGNTEAFF
>NA|16|TRBD2|TRBJ2-1|TRBV7-9
TGTGCCAGCAGCTCGTCCGGGACTAGCCCCGTTAATGAGCAGTTCTTC
CASSSSGTSPVNEQFF
>NA|14|NA|TRBJ1-1|TRBV7-3
TGTGCCAGCAGCTTCTCCGGGGGGCTCACTGAAGCTTTCTTT
CASSFSGGLTEAFF
>NA|20|TRBD2|TRBJ2-6|TRBV3-1/TRBV3-2
TGTGCCAGCAGCCAAGTCCACCTAGCGGGCACCCTCTCTGGGGCCAACGTCCTGACTTTC
CASSQVHLAGTLSGANVLTF
>once|12|TRBD1|TRBJ2-7|TRBV5-4
TGTGCCTCCTGGGACAGGGAAGGCGAGCAGTACTTC
CASWDREGEQYF
>NA|14|TRBD1|TRBJ1-5|TRBV13
TGTGCCAGCAGCTTAGGACAGGGGAATCAGCCCCAGCATTTT
CASSLGQGNQPQHF
>NA|18|TRBD1|TRBJ2-7|TRBV27
TGTGCCAGCAGTTTATACCCAGGGGGCGCGGAAGGTTTCTACGAGCAGTACTTC
CASSLYPGGAEGFYEQYF
>NA|11|NA|TRBJ1-2|TRBV20-1
TGCAGTGCTCCGAGGGACATCGGCTACACCTTC
CSAPRDIGYTF
>once|14|TRBD1|TRBJ1-5|TRBV6-6
TGTGCCAGCAGGGGGGACAGGCGCAATCAGCCCCAGCATTTT
CASRGDRRNQPQHF
>NA|13|NA|TRBJ1-1|TRBV12-3/TRBV12-4
TGTGCCAGCACCATTGGAGAGGACACTGAAGCTTTCTTT
CASTIGEDTEAFF
>few|14|TRBD1|TRBJ1-6|TRBV25-1
TGTGCCAGCAGTCCCCAGGGGGGTATATCACCCCTCCACTTT
CASSPQGGISPLHF
>once|14|NA|TRBJ2-2|TRBV19
TGTGCCAGTCGCGGCCGGCCCAACACCGGGGAGCTGTTTTTT
CASRGRPNTGELFF
>NA|11|NA|TRBJ2-7|TRBV12-3/TRBV12-4
TGTGCCAGCAGTAGGACTCGCGAGCAGTACTTC
CASSRTREQYF
>NA|14|TRBD1|TRBJ1-6|TRBV7-9
TGTGCCAGCAGCTTGACAGGGGTAAATTCACCCCTCCACTTT
CASSLTGVNSPLHF
>NA|14|TRBD1|TRBJ2-7|TRBV30
TGTGCCTGGAATGGGGGACAGGGTGGATACGAGCAGTACTTC
CAWNGGQGGYEQYF
>NA|16|TRBD1|TRBJ1-1|TRBV4-1
TGCGCCAGCAGCCTCACTGGACAGGGACTTGACACTGAAGCTTTCTTT
CASSLTGQGLDTEAFF
>few|11|NA|TRBJ1-6|TRBV7-2
TGTGCCAGCAGCTTAGCACACGTCCTCCACTTT
CASSLAHVLHF
>NA|16|NA|TRBJ1-2|TRBV2
TGTGCCAGCAGTGCTGCGGTTCGGGTCCCTCGTTATGGCTACACCTTC
CASSAAVRVPRYGYTF
>NA|14|NA|TRBJ2-7|TRBV6-5
TGTGCCAGCAGTTATATAGACAGCTCCTACGAGCAGTACTTC
CASSYIDSSYEQYF
>NA|14|TRBD1|TRBJ2-5|TRBV7-2
TGTGCCAGCAGCTCGAGGGGGGACAGGGAGACCCAGTACTTC
CASSSRGDRETQYF
>NA|11|NA|TRBJ1-2|TRBV7-2
TGTGCCAGTACGACGGGTTATGGCTACACCTTC
CASTTGYGYTF
>NA|15|NA|TRBJ2-6|TRBV7-2
TGTGCCAGCAGCTTAGACAGCTCTGGGGCCAACGTCCTGACTTTC
CASSLDSSGANVLTF
>NA|13|NA|TRBJ1-1|TRBV29-1
TGCAGCGTTGAAGTGGGGGGGAACACTGAAGCTTTCTTT
CSVEVGGNTEAFF
>once|15|TRBD1|TRBJ1-5|TRBV18
TGTGCCAGCTCTCCAGACAGGGGAAGTCTGCAGCCCCAGCATTTT
CASSPDRGSLQPQHF
>once|15|TRBD1|TRBJ1-2|TRBV5-1
TGCGCCAGCAGCGTCGGGACAGCTTTATCTTATGGCTACACCTTC
CASSVGTALSYGYTF
>few|13|NA|TRBJ2-5|TRBV9
TGTGCCAGCAGCGTGGAGGGGAAAGAGACCCAGTACTTC
CASSVEGKETQYF
>NA|16|TRBD1|TRBJ1-2|TRBV27
TGTGCCAGCAGTTTATGGGGAAGACAGGGGGCTTTTGGCTACACCTTC
CASSLWGRQGAFGYTF
>NA|14|NA|TRBJ2-5|TRBV11-3
TGTGCCAGCAGCTTAGCCGACGGAGGGGAGACCCAGTACTTC
CASSLADGGETQYF
>NA|16|NA|TRBJ2-1|TRBV4-1
TGCGCCAGCAGCCAAGTTCTCCAGGGTACCTACAATGAGCAGTTCTTC
CASSQVLQGTYNEQFF
>NA|14|NA|TRBJ2-5|TRBV7-9
TGTGCCAGCAGCTTTGGACAGCTACAAGAGACCCAGTACTTC
CASSFGQLQETQYF
>NA|17|TRBD2|TRBJ2-7|TRBV27
TGTGCCAGCAGTTTATCGCAATACGGGACTAGCAGCTACGAGCAGTACTTC
CASSLSQYGTSSYEQYF